This TCR beta chain is from a study of T cells in Graves' hyperthyroidism and ophthalmopathy. Stable Graves' hyperthyroidism denoted no ophthalmopathy progression over 18 months. The study left out patients who had uncontrolled infection, other autoimmune disease, pregnancy or lactation. Diagnoses were established using clinical symptoms, serum thyroxine and TRAb, thyroid ultrasound and orbital computed tomography. The study, taken as a whole, reports: From stable hyperthyroidism, ophthalmopathy was separated by a 13 V-J model.

Amplified TCR beta CDR3 regions derived from RNA transcripts. TCR CDR3 underwent first-round RT-PCR with the HTBI primer set. Each CDR3 protein is one row after TCRdb ran MiXCR on the multiplex PCR reads. The sample has a few hundred thousand distinct CDR3 sequences, 20% to 30% seen once; the top ten hold about 70%. CDR3 length equals 18 residues. Germline V gives CDR1 SGHRS, CDR2 YFSETQ. V was pared by 0 bases and J by 2 bases, with 20 bases between. Comment on this clonotype: The target antigen is unknown.

This receptor was obtained from a man aged 45 to 65 with Graves' hyperthyroidism. This chain joins TRBV5-1 and TRBJ2-5, with D maybe TRBD2 (6 bases). The material sequenced was blood. Written as DNA, the CDR3 is TGCGCCAGCAGCTTGGCCCCCAATGTTGGACTAAGACAAGAGACCCAGTACTTC. As protein: CASSLAPNVGLRQETQYF.